This T cell receptor (beta chain) came from a study of PD-L1 blockade in urothelial cancer. Study-level background: Atezolizumab 1,200 mg was given intravenously every 3 weeks, starting 2014. Male sex and bladder-origin urothelial cancer characterized twenty-five of the 29 patients. Peripheral blood specimens exhibited a median yield of about 140,000 T cells.

TCRdb's copy holds only in-frame clones and misses some; the assay was immunoSEQ multiplex PCR. The table records about 130,000 clones, about 84% of them present only once. CDR3 length: 15 residues. The V gene's germline CDR1 is MNHEY and CDR2 SVGAGI. V lost 2 bases and J 6 bases, leaving 17 bases between the germline ends. Described time point: peripheral blood 6 weeks after treatment start. This sequence was found in a man over 45 with urothelial cancer. The source material was PBMCs, sampled around atezolizumab (anti-PD-L1) treatment. This chain joins TRBV6-5 and TRBJ2-7; the D gene is possibly TRBD2 (6 bases). As DNA, the CDR3 is TGTGCCAGCAGTTACCCTAGCGCCCCCGGGGGCGAGCAGTACTTC. Translating gives CASSYPSAPGGEQYF.